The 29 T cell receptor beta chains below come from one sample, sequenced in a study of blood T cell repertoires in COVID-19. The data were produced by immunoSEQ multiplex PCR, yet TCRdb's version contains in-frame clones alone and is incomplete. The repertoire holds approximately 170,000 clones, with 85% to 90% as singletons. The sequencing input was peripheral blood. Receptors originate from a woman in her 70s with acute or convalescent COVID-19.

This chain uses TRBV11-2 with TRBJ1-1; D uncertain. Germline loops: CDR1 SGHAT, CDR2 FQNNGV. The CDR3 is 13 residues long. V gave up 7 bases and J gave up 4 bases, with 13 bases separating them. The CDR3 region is CASTLYQVTEAFF. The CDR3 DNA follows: TGTGCCAGCACCCTTTACCAGGTCACTGAAGCTTTCTTT.

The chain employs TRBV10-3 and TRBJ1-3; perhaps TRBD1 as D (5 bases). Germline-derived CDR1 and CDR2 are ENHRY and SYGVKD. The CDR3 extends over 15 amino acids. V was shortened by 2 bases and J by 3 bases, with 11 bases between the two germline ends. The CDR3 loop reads CAISEPTGGGNTIYF. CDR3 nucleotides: TGTGCCATCAGTGAGCCGACGGGGGGTGGAAACACCATATATTTT.

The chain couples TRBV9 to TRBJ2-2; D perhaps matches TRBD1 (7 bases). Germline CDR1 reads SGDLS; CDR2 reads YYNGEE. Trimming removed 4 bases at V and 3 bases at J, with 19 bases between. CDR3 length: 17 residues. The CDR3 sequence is CASSPRGGGADTGELFF. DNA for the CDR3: TGTGCCAGCAGCCCAAGAGGAGGGGGCGCAGACACCGGGGAGCTGTTTTTT.

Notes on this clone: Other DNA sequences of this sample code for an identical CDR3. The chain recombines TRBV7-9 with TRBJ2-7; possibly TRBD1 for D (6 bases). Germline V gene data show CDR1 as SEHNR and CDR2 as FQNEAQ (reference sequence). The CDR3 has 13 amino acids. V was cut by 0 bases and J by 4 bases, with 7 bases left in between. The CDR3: CASSLAQGYEQYF. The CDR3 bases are TGTGCCAGCAGCTTAGCGCAGGGGTACGAGCAGTACTTC.

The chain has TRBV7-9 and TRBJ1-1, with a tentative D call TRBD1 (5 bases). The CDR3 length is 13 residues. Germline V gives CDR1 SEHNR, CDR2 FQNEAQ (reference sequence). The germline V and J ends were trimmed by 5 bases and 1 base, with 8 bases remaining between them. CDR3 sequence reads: CASSNTGNTEAFF. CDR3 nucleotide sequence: TGTGCCAGCAGCAATACAGGGAACACTGAAGCTTTCTTT. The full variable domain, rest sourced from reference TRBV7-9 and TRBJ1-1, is DTGVSQNPRHKITKRGQNVTFRCDPISEHNRLYWYRQTLGQGPEFLTYFQNEAQLEKSRLLSDRFSAERPKGSFSTLEIQRTEQGDSAMYLCASSNTGNTEAFFGQGTRLTVV.

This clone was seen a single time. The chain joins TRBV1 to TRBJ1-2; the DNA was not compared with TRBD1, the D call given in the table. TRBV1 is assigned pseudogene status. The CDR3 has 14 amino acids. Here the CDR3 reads CTSSRQGGPYGYTF. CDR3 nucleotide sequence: TGCACCAGCAGCCGCCAGGGGGGCCCCTATGGCTACACCTTC.

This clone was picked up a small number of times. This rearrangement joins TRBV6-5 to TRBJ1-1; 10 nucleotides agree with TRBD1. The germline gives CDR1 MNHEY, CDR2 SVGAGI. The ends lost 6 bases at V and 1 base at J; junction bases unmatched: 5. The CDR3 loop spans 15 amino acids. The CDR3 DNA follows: TGTGCCAGCAGCCGCCGGGACAGGGGGAACACTGAAGCTTTCTTT. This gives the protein CASSRRDRGNTEAFF.

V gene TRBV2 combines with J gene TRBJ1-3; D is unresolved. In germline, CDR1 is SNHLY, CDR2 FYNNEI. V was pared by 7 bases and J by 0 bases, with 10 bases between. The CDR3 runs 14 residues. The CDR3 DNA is TGTGCCAGCACCCTCCTATCCTCTGGAAACACCATATATTTT. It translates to CASTLLSSGNTIYF. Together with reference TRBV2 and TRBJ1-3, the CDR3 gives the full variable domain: EPEVTQTPSHQVTQMGQEVILRCVPISNHLYFYWYRQILGQKVEFLVSFYNNEISEKSEIFDDQFSVERPDGSNFTLKIRSTKLEDSAMYFCASTLLSSGNTIYFGEGSWLTVV.

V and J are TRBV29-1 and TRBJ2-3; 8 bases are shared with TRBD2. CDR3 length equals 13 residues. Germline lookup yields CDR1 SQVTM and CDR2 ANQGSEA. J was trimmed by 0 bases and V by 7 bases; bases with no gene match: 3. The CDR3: CSAPSGSTDTQYF. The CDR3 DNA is TGCAGCGCTCCTAGCGGGAGCACAGATACGCAGTATTTT.

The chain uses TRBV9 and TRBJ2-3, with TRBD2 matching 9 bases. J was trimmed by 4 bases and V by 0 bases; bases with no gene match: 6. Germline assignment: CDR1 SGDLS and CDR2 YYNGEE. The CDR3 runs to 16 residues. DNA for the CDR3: TGTGCCAGCAGCGTAGACCGCGGGAGGGCGGCAGATACGCAGTATTTT. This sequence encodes CASSVDRGRAADTQYF.

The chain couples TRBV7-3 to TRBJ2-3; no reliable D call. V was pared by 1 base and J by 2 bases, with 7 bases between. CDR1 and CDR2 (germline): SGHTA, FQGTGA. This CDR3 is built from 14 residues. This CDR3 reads CASSLNGYTDTQYF. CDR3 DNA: TGTGCCAGCAGCTTAAACGGGTACACAGATACGCAGTATTTT.

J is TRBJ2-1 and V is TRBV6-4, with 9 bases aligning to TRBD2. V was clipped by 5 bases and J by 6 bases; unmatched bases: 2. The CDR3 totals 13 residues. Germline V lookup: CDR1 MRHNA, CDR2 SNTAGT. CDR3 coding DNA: TGTGCCAGCAGTCTGACTAGCGGCAATGAGCAGTTCTTC. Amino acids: CASSLTSGNEQFF.

CDR3 bases: TGTGCCAGCAGCCAAAATACAGGGGGCACTGAAGCTTTCTTT. Amino acid sequence: CASSQNTGGTEAFF. V usage is TRBV3-1 (or the pseudogene TRBV3-2) and J usage is TRBJ1-1; 8 positions match TRBD1. There are 14 residues in the CDR3. The V and J ends lost 2 bases and 4 bases, in that order; junction bases with no gene match: 3. The germline gives CDR1 LGHDT, CDR2 YNNKEL (reference sequence).

The CDR3 loop is CASSTGQGEAAFF. The DNA for the CDR3 is TGTGCCAGCAGTACCGGACAGGGGGAAGCGGCTTTCTTT. The chain combines TRBV6-6 with TRBJ1-1; 10 bases match TRBD1. CDR1 and CDR2 (germline): MNHNY, SVGAGI (reference sequence). The CDR3 has 13 amino acids. V shed 5 bases and J 11 bases; nucleotides not matched to a gene: 8.

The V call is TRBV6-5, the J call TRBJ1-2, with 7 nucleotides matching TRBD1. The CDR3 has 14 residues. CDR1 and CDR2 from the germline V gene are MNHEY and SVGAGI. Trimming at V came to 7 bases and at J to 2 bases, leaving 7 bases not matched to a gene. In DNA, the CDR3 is TGTGCCAGCACCGCGAGGGGGCAAAACTATGGCTACACCTTC. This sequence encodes CASTARGQNYGYTF.

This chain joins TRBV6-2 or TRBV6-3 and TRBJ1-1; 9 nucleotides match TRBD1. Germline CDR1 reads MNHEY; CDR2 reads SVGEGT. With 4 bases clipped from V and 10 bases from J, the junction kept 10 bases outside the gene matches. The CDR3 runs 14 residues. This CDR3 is CASSSPLVDRGAFF. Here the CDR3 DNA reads TGTGCCAGCAGTTCCCCCCTGGTGGACAGGGGAGCTTTCTTT.

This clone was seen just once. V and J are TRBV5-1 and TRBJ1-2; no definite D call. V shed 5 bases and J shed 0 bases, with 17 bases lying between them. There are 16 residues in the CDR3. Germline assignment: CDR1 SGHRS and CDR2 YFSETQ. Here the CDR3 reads CASSPGPARANYGYTF. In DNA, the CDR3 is TGCGCCAGCAGTCCGGGTCCGGCCCGAGCTAACTATGGCTACACCTTC.

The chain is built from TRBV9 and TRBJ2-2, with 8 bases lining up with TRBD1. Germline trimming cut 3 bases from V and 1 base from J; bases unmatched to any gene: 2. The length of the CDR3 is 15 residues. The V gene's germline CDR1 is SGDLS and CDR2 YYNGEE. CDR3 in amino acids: CASSDRGVNTGELFF. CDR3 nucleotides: TGTGCCAGCAGCGACAGGGGGGTGAACACCGGGGAGCTGTTTTTT.

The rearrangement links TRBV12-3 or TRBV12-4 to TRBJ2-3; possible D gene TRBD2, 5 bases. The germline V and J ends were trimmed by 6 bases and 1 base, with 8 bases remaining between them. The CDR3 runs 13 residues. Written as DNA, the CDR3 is TGTGCCAGCAGGCCGGAGGGCACAGATACGCAGTATTTT. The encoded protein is CASRPEGTDTQYF.

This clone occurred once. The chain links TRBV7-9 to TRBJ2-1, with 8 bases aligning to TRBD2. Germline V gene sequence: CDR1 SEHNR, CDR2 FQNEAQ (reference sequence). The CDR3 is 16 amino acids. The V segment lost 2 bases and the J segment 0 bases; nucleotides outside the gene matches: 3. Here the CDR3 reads CASSLMSGSSYNEQFF. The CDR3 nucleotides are TGTGCCAGCAGCTTAATGAGCGGGAGCTCCTACAATGAGCAGTTCTTC.

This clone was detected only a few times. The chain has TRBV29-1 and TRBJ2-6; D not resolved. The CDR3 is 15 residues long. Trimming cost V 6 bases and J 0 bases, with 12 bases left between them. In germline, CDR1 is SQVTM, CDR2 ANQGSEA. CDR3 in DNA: TGCAGCGTGGAACAACAGAACTCTGGGGCCAACGTCCTGACTTTC. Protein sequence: CSVEQQNSGANVLTF.

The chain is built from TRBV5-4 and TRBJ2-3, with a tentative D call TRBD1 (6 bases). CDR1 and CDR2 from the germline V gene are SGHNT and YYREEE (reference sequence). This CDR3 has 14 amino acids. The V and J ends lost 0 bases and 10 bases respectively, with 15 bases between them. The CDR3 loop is CASSLVSGVVPQYF. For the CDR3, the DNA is TGTGCCAGCAGCTTGGTGTCAGGGGTCGTGCCGCAGTATTTT.

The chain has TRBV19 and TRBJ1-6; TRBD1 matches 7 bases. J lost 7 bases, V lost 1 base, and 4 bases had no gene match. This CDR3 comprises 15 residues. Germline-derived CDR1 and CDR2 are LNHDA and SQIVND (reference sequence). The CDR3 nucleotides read TGTGCCAGTAGTATAGGGGCAGGGGGAAATTCACCCCTCCACTTT. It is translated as CASSIGAGGNSPLHF.

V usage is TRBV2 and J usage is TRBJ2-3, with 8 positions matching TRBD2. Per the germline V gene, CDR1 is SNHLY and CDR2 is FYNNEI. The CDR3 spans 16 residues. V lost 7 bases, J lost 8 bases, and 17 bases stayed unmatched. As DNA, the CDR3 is TGTGCCAGCACCTACAGTGCCGGGAGGGCCCTCCGTACGCAGTATTTT. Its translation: CASTYSAGRALRTQYF.

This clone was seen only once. The CDR3 coding sequence is TGCGCCAGCAGCTTCTGGCTAGCGGGAGGGACAGATACGCAGTATTTT. Translated, it gives CASSFWLAGGTDTQYF. The chain has TRBV5-1 and TRBJ2-3; 12 nucleotides line up with TRBD2. The CDR3 runs 16 residues. V lost 2 bases to trimming and J lost 3 bases; unmatched junction nucleotides: 4. Germline CDR1 reads SGHRS; CDR2 reads YFSETQ.

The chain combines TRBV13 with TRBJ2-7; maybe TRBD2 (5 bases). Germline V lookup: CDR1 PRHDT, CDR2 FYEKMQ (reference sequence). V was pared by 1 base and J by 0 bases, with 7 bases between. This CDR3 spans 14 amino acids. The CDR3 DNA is TGTGCCAGCAGCTTAGCGGGAAGCTCCTACGAGCAGTACTTC. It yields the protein CASSLAGSSYEQYF.

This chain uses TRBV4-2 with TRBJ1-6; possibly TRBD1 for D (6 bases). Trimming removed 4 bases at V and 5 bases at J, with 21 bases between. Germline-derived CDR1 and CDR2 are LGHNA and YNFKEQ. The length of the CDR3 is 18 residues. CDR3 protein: CASSRGGGVPSNNSPLHF. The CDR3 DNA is TGTGCCAGCAGCCGCGGAGGGGGGGTCCCCAGTAATAATTCACCCCTCCACTTT.

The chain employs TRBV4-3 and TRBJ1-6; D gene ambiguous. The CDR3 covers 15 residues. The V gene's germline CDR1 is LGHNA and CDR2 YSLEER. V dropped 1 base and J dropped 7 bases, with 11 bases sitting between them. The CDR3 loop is CASSQVRGRNSPLHF. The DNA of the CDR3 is TGCGCCAGCAGCCAAGTCCGGGGTCGGAATTCACCCCTCCACTTT.

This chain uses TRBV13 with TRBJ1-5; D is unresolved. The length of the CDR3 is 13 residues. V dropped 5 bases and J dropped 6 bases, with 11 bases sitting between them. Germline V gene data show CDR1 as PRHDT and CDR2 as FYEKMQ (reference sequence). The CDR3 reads CASSAGVGQPQHF. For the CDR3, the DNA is TGTGCCAGCAGCGCGGGAGTTGGTCAGCCCCAGCATTTT.